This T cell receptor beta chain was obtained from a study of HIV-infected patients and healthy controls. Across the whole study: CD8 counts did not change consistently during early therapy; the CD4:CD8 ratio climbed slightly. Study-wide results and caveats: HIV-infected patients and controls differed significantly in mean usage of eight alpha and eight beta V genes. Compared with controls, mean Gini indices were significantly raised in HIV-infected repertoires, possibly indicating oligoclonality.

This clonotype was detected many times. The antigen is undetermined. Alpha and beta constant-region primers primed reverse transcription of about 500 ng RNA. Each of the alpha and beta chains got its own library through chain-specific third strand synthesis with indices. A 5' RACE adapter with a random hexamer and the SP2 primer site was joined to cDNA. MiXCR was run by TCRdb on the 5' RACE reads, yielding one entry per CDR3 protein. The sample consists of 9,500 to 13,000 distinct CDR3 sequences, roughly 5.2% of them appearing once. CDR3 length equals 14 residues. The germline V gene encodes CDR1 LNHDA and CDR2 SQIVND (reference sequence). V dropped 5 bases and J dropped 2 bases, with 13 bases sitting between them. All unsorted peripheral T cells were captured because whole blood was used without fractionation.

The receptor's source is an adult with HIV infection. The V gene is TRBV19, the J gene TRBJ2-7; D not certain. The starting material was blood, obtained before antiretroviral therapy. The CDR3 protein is CASSPLGSTYEQYF. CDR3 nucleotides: TGTGCCAGTAGTCCCCTCGGGTCCACCTACGAGCAGTACTTC.